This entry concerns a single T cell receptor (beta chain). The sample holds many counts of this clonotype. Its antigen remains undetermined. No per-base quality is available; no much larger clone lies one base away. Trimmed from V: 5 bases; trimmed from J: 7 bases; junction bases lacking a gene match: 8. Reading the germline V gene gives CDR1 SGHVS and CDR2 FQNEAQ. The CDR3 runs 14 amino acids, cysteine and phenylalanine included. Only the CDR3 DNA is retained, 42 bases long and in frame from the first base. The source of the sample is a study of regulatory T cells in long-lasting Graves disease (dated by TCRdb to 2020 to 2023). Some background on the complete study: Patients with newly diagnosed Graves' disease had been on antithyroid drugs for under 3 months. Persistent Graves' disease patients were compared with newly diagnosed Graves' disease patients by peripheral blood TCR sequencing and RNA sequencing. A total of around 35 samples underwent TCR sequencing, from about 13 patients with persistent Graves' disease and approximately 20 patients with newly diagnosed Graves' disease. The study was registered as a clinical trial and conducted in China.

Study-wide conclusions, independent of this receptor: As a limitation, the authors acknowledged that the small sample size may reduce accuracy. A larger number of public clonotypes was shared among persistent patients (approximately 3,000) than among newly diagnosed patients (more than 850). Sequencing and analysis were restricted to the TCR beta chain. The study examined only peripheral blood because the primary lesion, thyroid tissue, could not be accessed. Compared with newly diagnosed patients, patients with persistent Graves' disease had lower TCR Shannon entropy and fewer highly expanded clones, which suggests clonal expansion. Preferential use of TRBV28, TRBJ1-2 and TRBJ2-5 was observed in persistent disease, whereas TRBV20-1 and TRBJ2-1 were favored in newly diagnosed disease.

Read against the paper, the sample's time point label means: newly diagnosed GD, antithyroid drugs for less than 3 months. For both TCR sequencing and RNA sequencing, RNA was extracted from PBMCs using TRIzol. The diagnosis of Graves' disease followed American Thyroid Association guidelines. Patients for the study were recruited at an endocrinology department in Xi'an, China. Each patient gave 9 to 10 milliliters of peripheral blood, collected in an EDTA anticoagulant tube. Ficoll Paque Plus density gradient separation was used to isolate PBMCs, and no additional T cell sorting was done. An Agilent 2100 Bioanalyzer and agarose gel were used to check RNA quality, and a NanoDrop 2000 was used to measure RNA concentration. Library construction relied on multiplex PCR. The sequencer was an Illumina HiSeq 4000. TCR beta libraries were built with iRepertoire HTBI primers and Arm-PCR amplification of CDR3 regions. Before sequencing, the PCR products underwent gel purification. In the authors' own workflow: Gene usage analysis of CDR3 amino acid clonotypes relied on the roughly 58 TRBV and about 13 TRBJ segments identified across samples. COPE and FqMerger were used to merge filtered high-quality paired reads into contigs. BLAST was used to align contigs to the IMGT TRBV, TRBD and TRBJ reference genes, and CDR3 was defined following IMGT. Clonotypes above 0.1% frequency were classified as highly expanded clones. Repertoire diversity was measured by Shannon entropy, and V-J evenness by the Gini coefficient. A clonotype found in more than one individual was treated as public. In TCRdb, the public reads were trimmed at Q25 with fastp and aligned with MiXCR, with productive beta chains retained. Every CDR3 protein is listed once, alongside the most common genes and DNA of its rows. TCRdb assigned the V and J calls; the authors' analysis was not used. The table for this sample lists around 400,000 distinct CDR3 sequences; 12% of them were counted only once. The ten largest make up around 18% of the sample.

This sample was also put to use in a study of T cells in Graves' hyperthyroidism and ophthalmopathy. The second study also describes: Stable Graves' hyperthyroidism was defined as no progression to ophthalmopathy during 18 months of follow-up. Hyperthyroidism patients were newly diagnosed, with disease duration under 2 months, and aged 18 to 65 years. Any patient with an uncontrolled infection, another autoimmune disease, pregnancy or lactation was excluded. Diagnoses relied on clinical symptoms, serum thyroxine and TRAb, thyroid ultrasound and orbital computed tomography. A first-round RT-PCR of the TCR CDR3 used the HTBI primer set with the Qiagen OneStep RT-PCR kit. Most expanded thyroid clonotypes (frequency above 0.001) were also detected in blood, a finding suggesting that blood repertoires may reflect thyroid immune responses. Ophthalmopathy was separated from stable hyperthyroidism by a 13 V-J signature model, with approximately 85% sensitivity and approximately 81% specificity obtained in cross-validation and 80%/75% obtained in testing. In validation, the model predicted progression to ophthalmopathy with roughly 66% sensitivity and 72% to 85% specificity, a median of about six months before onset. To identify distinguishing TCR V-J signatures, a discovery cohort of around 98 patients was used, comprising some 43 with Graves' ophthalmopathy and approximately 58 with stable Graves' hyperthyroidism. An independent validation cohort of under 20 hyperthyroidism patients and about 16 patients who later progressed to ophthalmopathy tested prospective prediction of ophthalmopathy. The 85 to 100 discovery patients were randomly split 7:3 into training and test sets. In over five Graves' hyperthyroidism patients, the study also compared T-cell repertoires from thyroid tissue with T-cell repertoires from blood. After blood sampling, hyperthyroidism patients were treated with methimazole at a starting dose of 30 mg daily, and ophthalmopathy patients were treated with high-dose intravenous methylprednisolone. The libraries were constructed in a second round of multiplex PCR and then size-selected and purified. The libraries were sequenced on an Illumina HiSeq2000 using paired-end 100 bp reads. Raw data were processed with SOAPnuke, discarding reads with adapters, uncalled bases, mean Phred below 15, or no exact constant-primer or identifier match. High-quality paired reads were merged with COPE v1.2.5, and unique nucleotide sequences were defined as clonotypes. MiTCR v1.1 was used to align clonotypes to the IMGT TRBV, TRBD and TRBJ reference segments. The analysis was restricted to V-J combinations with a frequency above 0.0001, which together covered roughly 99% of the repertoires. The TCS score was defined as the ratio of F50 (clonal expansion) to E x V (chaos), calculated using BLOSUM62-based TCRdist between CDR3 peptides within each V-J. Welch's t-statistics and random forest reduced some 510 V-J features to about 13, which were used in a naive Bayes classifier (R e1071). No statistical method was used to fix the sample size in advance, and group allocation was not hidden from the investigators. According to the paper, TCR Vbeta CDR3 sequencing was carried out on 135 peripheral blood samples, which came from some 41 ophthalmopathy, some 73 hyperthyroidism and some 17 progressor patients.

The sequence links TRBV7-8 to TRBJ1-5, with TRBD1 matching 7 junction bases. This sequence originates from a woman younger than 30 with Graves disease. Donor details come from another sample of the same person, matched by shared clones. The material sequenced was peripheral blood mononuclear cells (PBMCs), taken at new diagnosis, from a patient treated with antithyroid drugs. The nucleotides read TGTGCCAGCAGCGCCTCGCAGGGGGGACAGCCCCAGCATTTT. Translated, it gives CASSASQGGQPQHF.